The 11 T cell receptor beta chains below come from one sample, sequenced in a study of blood T cell repertoires in COVID-19. Clones were sequenced by immunoSEQ multiplex PCR, and TCRdb holds only the in-frame ones, with some missing. This sample carries some 260,000 clones, 65% to 80% of them seen once, and the ten largest clones take approximately 4%. Sequencing was carried out using peripheral blood. Receptor source: a middle-aged woman with active or convalescent COVID-19.

In its sample, this clone was seen a few times. V gene TRBV19 combines with J gene TRBJ2-6; 11 nucleotides match TRBD1. V shed 5 bases and J 2 bases; nucleotides not matched to a gene: 8. There are 18 residues in the CDR3. The germline CDR1 and CDR2 sequences are LNHDA and SQIVND (reference sequence). CDR3 in amino acids: CASSLTPGQGAGANVLTF. CDR3 bases: TGTGCCAGTAGTTTGACGCCGGGACAGGGGGCTGGGGCCAACGTCCTGACTTTC.

The rearrangement uses TRBV28 and TRBJ1-4, with D possibly being TRBD1 (6 bases). V shed 5 bases and J shed 7 bases, with 20 bases lying between them. The CDR3 length is 16 residues. Germline V gives CDR1 MDHEN, CDR2 SYDVKM. Here the CDR3 DNA reads TGTGCCAGCAGTCCCCCTGGGGGACCGACAGGTGAAAAACTGTTTTTT. Its translation is CASSPPGGPTGEKLFF.

For this clone: A junction boundary mismatches the germline segment, possibly from a read error. The chain combines TRBV5-1 with TRBJ2-3; TRBD2 matches at 8 bases. The CDR3 totals 17 residues. Germline assignment: CDR1 SGHRS and CDR2 YFSETQ. The CDR3 DNA follows: TGCGCCCGCAGCTGGGGGGCGGGGGGACCTAGCACAGATACGCAGTATTTT. This gives the protein CARSWGAGGPSTDTQYF.

The chain is built from TRBV5-1 and TRBJ1-2; 7 bases align to TRBD1. This CDR3 contains 16 residues. Trimming took 2 bases from V and 4 from J; bases not matched to a gene: 11. The germline V gene encodes CDR1 SGHRS and CDR2 YFSETQ. The CDR3 protein is CASSLLQGELGYGYTF. The CDR3 DNA follows: TGCGCCAGCAGCTTACTCCAGGGGGAGTTGGGCTATGGCTACACCTTC. The variable domain in full, with the rest retrieved from reference TRBV5-1 and TRBJ1-2, is KAGVTQTPRYLIKTRGQQVTLSCSPISGHRSVSWYQQTPGQGLQFLFEYFSETQRNKGNFPGRFSGRQFSNSRSEMNVSTLELGDSALYLCASSLLQGELGYGYTFGSGTRLTVV.

The V and J genes are TRBV27 and TRBJ2-1, with 10 bases fitting TRBD2. This CDR3 region has 14 residues. Germline V gene sequence: CDR1 MNHEY, CDR2 SMNVEV (reference sequence). Trimming cost V 5 bases and J 4 bases; bases outside gene matches: 2. CDR3 nucleotides: TGTGCCAGCAGTACTAGCGGGGCTTACAATGAGCAGTTCTTC. Its translation: CASSTSGAYNEQFF.

The CDR3 sequence: CASSLSLVPNNEQFF. In nucleotides, the CDR3 is TGTGCCAGCAGCTTAAGTCTAGTTCCCAACAATGAGCAGTTCTTC. The chain joins TRBV7-3 to TRBJ2-1; D is unresolved. V was shortened by 1 base and J by 5 bases, with 12 bases between the two germline ends. CDR3 length equals 15 residues. Germline CDR1 SGHTA, CDR2 FQGTGA. The variable domain in full, completed from reference TRBV7-3 and TRBJ2-1, reads GAGVSQTPSNKVTEKGKYVELRCDPISGHTALYWYRQSLGQGPEFLIYFQGTGAADDSGLPNDRFFAVRPEGSVSTLKIQRTERGDSAVYLCASSLSLVPNNEQFFGPGTRLTVL.

This chain links TRBV7-9 with TRBJ2-3; D might be TRBD2 (5 bases). The CDR3 is made up of 12 amino acids. The germline gives CDR1 SEHNR, CDR2 FQNEAQ (reference sequence). The V and J ends lost 5 bases and 6 bases respectively, with 9 bases between them. Written as DNA, the CDR3 is TGTGCCAGCAGCAACGACTACGATACGCAGTATTTT. This encodes CASSNDYDTQYF.

The rearrangement links TRBV10-2 to TRBJ1-1; D is perhaps TRBD1 (6 bases). Germline V gives CDR1 WSHSY, CDR2 SAAADI. Trimming removed 2 bases at V and 1 base at J, with 11 bases between. The CDR3 spans 15 residues. The CDR3 spells CASSEGQTKNTEAFF. Written as DNA, the CDR3 is TGCGCCAGCAGTGAGGGACAGACAAAGAACACTGAAGCTTTCTTT.

The gene calls are TRBV11-3 and TRBJ1-2, with D perhaps matching TRBD1 (5 bases). The germline V gene has CDR1 SGHNT and CDR2 YENEEA. The CDR3 has 14 amino acids. V was clipped by 1 base and J by 6 bases, with 12 bases between them. The CDR3 loop is CASSLGSQGDGYTF. For the CDR3, the DNA is TGTGCCAGCAGCTTAGGGTCCCAGGGCGATGGCTACACCTTC.

The chain employs TRBV19 and TRBJ1-6; 9 bases fit TRBD1. CDR1 and CDR2 from the germline V gene are LNHDA and SQIVND (reference sequence). This CDR3 region has 17 residues. The ends lost 4 bases at V and 0 bases at J; junction bases unmatched: 4. In DNA form, the CDR3 reads TGTGCCAGTAGTACTGGACAGGGGAGCTCCTATAATTCACCCCTCCACTTT. This sequence encodes CASSTGQGSSYNSPLHF. The entire variable domain, with the rest obtained from reference TRBV19 and TRBJ1-6, is as follows: DGGITQSPKYLFRKEGQNVTLSCEQNLNHDAMYWYRQDPGQGLRLIYYSQIVNDFQKGDIAEGYSVSREKKESFPLTVTSAQKNPTAFYLCASSTGQGSSYNSPLHFGNGTRLTVT.

The V gene is TRBV5-1, the J gene TRBJ2-1, with D maybe TRBD1 (6 bases). Germline V CDR1 and CDR2: SGHRS, YFSETQ. Trimming removed 4 bases from V and 0 bases from J, with 11 bases in between. The CDR3 runs to 15 residues. DNA of the CDR3: TGCGCCAGCAGCGAGGGACATAGCTCCTACAATGAGCAGTTCTTC. Its protein is CASSEGHSSYNEQFF. Filled out from reference TRBV5-1 and TRBJ2-1, the complete variable domain reads KAGVTQTPRYLIKTRGQQVTLSCSPISGHRSVSWYQQTPGQGLQFLFEYFSETQRNKGNFPGRFSGRQFSNSRSEMNVSTLELGDSALYLCASSEGHSSYNEQFFGPGTRLTVL.